These 20 T cell receptor beta chains share one sample of origin, sequenced in a study of T cell responses to AZD1222 COVID-19 vaccine. Measured with immunoSEQ multiplex PCR; TCRdb has only the in-frame clones, and not every one. This sample has around 150,000 clones, with 80% to 95% found just once. Sample: peripheral blood, taken 28 days after the second AZD1222 dose. The receptors originated from an adult who received the AZD1222 COVID-19 vaccine.

V is TRBV3-1 (or the pseudogene TRBV3-2) and J is TRBJ1-1; 12 positions match TRBD1. CDR1 is LGHDT and CDR2 is YNNKEL in the germline V gene (reference sequence). This CDR3 contains 15 residues. The V and J ends lost 1 base and 7 bases, in that order; junction bases with no gene match: 4. For the CDR3, the DNA is TGTGCCAGCAGCCAAGGGGACAGGGGGCTGGGTGAAGCTTTCTTT. Residues: CASSQGDRGLGEAFF.

The V call is TRBV9, the J call TRBJ1-2; the D gene is possibly TRBD1 (5 bases). V dropped 0 bases and J dropped 8 bases, with 17 bases sitting between them. This CDR3 comprises 15 residues. Looked up from germline, CDR1 is SGDLS and CDR2 is YYNGEE. The CDR3 DNA is TGTGCCAGCAGCGTAGGAACAGGTCCTTGGGAGGGCTACACCTTC. The encoded protein is CASSVGTGPWEGYTF.

The V and J genes are TRBV11-2 and TRBJ1-6; TRBD1 aligns across 7 bases. Trimming took 4 bases from V and 5 from J; bases not matched to a gene: 5. The length of the CDR3 is 15 residues. Per germline, CDR1 SGHAT and CDR2 FQNNGV. CDR3 region: CASSSQGQNNSPLHF. CDR3 nucleotides: TGTGCCAGCAGCTCTCAGGGACAGAATAATTCACCCCTCCACTTT.

The table lists this clone with a count of one. The chain employs TRBV12-3 or TRBV12-4 and TRBJ1-4; D gene ambiguous. CDR3 length: 13 amino acids. V was pared by 3 bases and J by 7 bases, with 9 bases between. This CDR3 reads CASSFSWAEKLFF. The CDR3 DNA is TGTGCCAGCAGTTTTTCATGGGCTGAAAAACTGTTTTTT.

The gene calls are TRBV7-7 and TRBJ2-5, with TRBD1 matching 11 bases. The CDR3 consists of 16 residues. Germline V gene sequence: CDR1 SSHAT, CDR2 FNYEAQ (reference sequence). Trimming at V came to 5 bases and at J to 3 bases, leaving 8 bases not matched to a gene. CDR3 nucleotide sequence: TGTGCCAGCAGCCCCGGGACAGGGGGTGTAAAAGAGACCCAGTACTTC. Translation gives CASSPGTGGVKETQYF.

This clone showed up just once. The rearrangement joins TRBV29-1 to TRBJ2-7, with D maybe TRBD1 (5 bases). The length of the CDR3 is 15 residues. The germline V and J ends were trimmed by 4 bases and 1 base, with 17 bases remaining between them. Germline CDR1 SQVTM, CDR2 ANQGSEA. The CDR3 coding sequence is TGCAGCGTTGGCTATAGTGCAGGACAATCCTACGAGCAGTACTTC. This translates into CSVGYSAGQSYEQYF.

J is TRBJ1-5 and V is TRBV6-5, with D unresolved. The germline gives CDR1 MNHEY, CDR2 SVGAGI. V was pared by 6 bases and J by 5 bases, with 5 bases between. The CDR3 runs 11 residues. CDR3 DNA: TGTGCCAGCAGGGGCTATCAGCCCCAGCATTTT. Translation: CASRGYQPQHF.

This clone came up a few times. The chain uses TRBV19 and TRBJ1-1; a possible D gene is TRBD1 (6 bases). Germline V gene data show CDR1 as LNHDA and CDR2 as SQIVND (reference sequence). This CDR3 comprises 13 residues. V shed 2 bases and J shed 3 bases, with 7 bases lying between them. The CDR3 is CASSIPGDTEAFF. For the CDR3, the DNA is TGTGCCAGTAGTATACCAGGGGACACTGAAGCTTTCTTT.

The chain couples TRBV3-1 (or the pseudogene TRBV3-2) to TRBJ1-5; the match to TRBD1 covers 9 bases. Germline trimming cut 3 bases from V and 6 bases from J; bases unmatched to any gene: 6. The CDR3 spans 15 residues. Germline V CDR1 and CDR2: LGHDT, YNNKEL (reference sequence). The CDR3 DNA is TGTGCCAGCAGCCAGGGACAGGGTGGAGGTCAGCCCCAGCATTTT. Amino acids: CASSQGQGGGQPQHF.

This rearrangement joins TRBV30 to TRBJ2-7, with TRBD2 as a possible D gene (5 bases). CDR1 GTSNPN and CDR2 SVGIG come from the germline V gene (reference sequence). The germline V and J ends were trimmed by 2 bases and 3 bases, with 5 bases remaining between them. The CDR3 has 11 amino acids. The CDR3, as DNA: TGTGCCTGGAGTCGGGGCTACGAGCAGTACTTC. Protein product: CAWSRGYEQYF. The whole variable domain, filled in from reference TRBV30 and TRBJ2-7, reads SQTIHQWPATLVQPVGSPLSLECTVEGTSNPNLYWYRQAAGRGLQLLFYSVGIGQISSEVPQNLSASRPQDRQFILSSKKLLLSDSGFYLCAWSRGYEQYFGPGTRLTVT.

This chain uses TRBV15 with TRBJ2-7; maybe TRBD2 (7 bases). This CDR3 is 15 amino acids long. Deletions cut 0 bases from V and 6 bases from J, with 15 bases between. The germline V gene encodes CDR1 LNHNV and CDR2 YYDKDF (reference sequence). The CDR3 protein is CATSRDWGGLGEQYF. Here the CDR3 DNA reads TGTGCCACCAGCAGAGACTGGGGGGGGCTAGGCGAGCAGTACTTC.

This clone was found once. Here the CDR3 DNA reads TGTGCCAGCAGTTACTCGCCCCCAGAGATGGGCTCACCCCTCCACTTT. Residues: CASSYSPPEMGSPLHF. This rearrangement joins TRBV6-5 to TRBJ1-6, with D unresolved. Trimming removed 0 bases at V and 10 bases at J, with 16 bases between. The CDR3 covers 16 residues. Germline CDR1 is MNHEY and CDR2 is SVGAGI.

This chain uses TRBV5-6 with TRBJ2-1, with TRBD2 matching over 13 bases. Germline V gene data show CDR1 as SGHDT and CDR2 as YYEEEE. Trimming removed 4 bases from V and 8 bases from J; junction bases left unmatched: 9. CDR3 length: 16 residues. The CDR3 region is CASSRIRTSGSYEQFF. CDR3 DNA sequence: TGTGCCAGCAGCCGTATAAGGACTAGCGGGAGCTATGAGCAGTTCTTC.

This clone was observed a single time. This chain links TRBV3-1 (or the pseudogene TRBV3-2) with TRBJ2-6; D is ambiguous. CDR3 length: 15 amino acids. Germline CDR1 and CDR2: LGHDT and YNNKEL (reference sequence). Trimming removed 2 bases at V and 0 bases at J, with 5 bases between. The CDR3 region is CASSQTDSGANVLTF. CDR3 DNA: TGTGCCAGCAGCCAAACAGACTCTGGGGCCAACGTCCTGACTTTC.

On this clone itself: Other DNA sequences within the sample encode an identical CDR3. This chain connects TRBV27 to TRBJ2-1; D gene ambiguous. Trimming removed 5 bases at V and 6 bases at J, with 20 bases between. Germline V gene data show CDR1 as MNHEY and CDR2 as SMNVEV (reference sequence). The CDR3 runs 16 residues. CDR3 nucleotides: TGTGCCAGCAGTGAGCTAGTACGGCTTGTCGGCAATGAGCAGTTCTTC. This sequence encodes CASSELVRLVGNEQFF.

This rearrangement joins TRBV29-1 to TRBJ2-1, with D uncertain. V lost 1 base, J lost 0 bases, and 7 bases lay in between. There are 14 residues in the CDR3. Germline V gene sequence: CDR1 SQVTM, CDR2 ANQGSEA. The CDR3 sequence: CSVEVLSSYNEQFF. The CDR3 nucleotides read TGCAGCGTTGAAGTACTTAGCTCCTACAATGAGCAGTTCTTC.

This clone was counted between two and nine times. V and J are TRBV5-1 and TRBJ2-7; D unresolved. Trimming stripped 5 bases from V and 4 bases from J, with 13 bases between. The germline V gene has CDR1 SGHRS and CDR2 YFSETQ. This CDR3 has 13 amino acids. The CDR3 loop is CASSSTSLYEQYF. The CDR3 coding sequence is TGCGCCAGCAGTAGTACCAGCTTATACGAGCAGTACTTC.

The sample holds a few counts of this clone. The V and J genes are TRBV5-6 and TRBJ2-7; TRBD1 is a possible D gene (8 bases). The germline V gene encodes CDR1 SGHDT and CDR2 YYEEEE. Trimming cost V 4 bases and J 0 bases, with 17 bases left between them. CDR3 size: 16 residues. CDR3: CASSPTAGQVSYEQYF. In nucleotides, the CDR3 is TGTGCCAGCAGCCCCACAGCGGGACAGGTCTCCTACGAGCAGTACTTC. Full variable domain (rest looked up from reference TRBV5-6 and TRBJ2-7): DAGVTQSPTHLIKTRGQQVTLRCSPKSGHDTVSWYQQALGQGPQFIFQYYEEEERQRGNFPDRFSGHQFPNYSSELNVNALLLGDSALYLCASSPTAGQVSYEQYFGPGTRLTVT.

This clone was counted between two and nine times. The J gene is TRBJ2-1, the V gene TRBV7-6; tentatively, D is TRBD2 (6 bases). V dropped 2 bases and J dropped 3 bases, with 11 bases sitting between them. The CDR3 has 15 residues. The germline CDR1 and CDR2 sequences are SGHVS and FNYEAQ. This CDR3 is CASSLSAGSYNEQFF. CDR3 coding DNA: TGTGCCAGCAGCTTAAGTGCGGGAAGCTACAATGAGCAGTTCTTC.

This clone appeared a few times. The V gene is TRBV19, the J gene TRBJ1-1; the match to TRBD1 covers 7 bases. CDR3 length: 15 amino acids. The J segment lost 2 bases and the V segment lost 7 bases, leaving 10 bases of the junction unmatched. Germline V gene data show CDR1 as LNHDA and CDR2 as SQIVND (reference sequence). CDR3: CASTRLGGLNTEAFF. In DNA form, the CDR3 reads TGTGCCAGTACTCGATTAGGGGGCTTAAACACTGAAGCTTTCTTT.